A selection of T cell receptor beta chains follows, all from one sample in a study of shared clonotypes between healthy human individuals. The assay was immunoSEQ multiplex PCR, and TCRdb's table has in-frame clones only and misses some. The sample records over 1.5 million clones, under 99% being singletons. What was sequenced was naive CD4+ T cells sorted from blood. The receptor source for this set is a man aged 25 to 45 in good health. The CDR3 runs from the conserved cysteine through the conserved F or W. Each record gives: V gene, D gene, clone size, J gene, CDR3 protein, CDR3 DNA. A D gene is named only where the DNA matches it firmly. The size of a clone is reported for some rows only, either as once, few or many, or as a class for expanded clones.

v_gene: TRBV7-4; d_gene: TRBD2; abundance: NA; j_gene: TRBJ2-4; CDR3aa: CASSPGGLAGLAKNIQYF; CDR3nt: TGTGCCAGCAGCCCGGGGGGACTAGCGGGATTAGCCAAAAACATTCAGTACTTC
v_gene: TRBV7-2; d_gene: TRBD1; abundance: once; j_gene: TRBJ2-1; CDR3aa: CASSKSPGQGANEQFF; CDR3nt: TGTGCCAGCAGCAAGAGCCCGGGACAGGGGGCTAATGAGCAGTTCTTC
v_gene: TRBV7-2; d_gene: TRBD2; abundance: NA; j_gene: TRBJ2-3; CDR3aa: CASSLWRESVDTQYF; CDR3nt: TGTGCCAGCAGCTTATGGCGGGAGTCCGTAGATACGCAGTATTTT
v_gene: TRBV2; d_gene: NA; abundance: NA; j_gene: TRBJ2-1; CDR3aa: CASSEKVYDNEQFF; CDR3nt: TGTGCCAGCAGTGAAAAGGTGTACGACAATGAGCAGTTCTTC
v_gene: TRBV12-5; d_gene: NA; abundance: NA; j_gene: TRBJ2-1; CDR3aa: CASGVPDNEQFF; CDR3nt: TGTGCTAGTGGTGTGCCCGACAATGAGCAGTTCTTC
v_gene: TRBV5-6; d_gene: NA; abundance: NA; j_gene: TRBJ2-5; CDR3aa: CASNPRGRETQYF; CDR3nt: TGTGCCAGCAACCCTCGGGGCCGGGAGACCCAGTACTTC
v_gene: TRBV6-1; d_gene: NA; abundance: NA; j_gene: TRBJ2-5; CDR3aa: CASSVSFPVGAPGGETQYF; CDR3nt: TGTGCCAGCAGTGTTTCTTTTCCCGTCGGGGCACCTGGGGGTGAGACCCAGTACTTC
v_gene: TRBV7-3; d_gene: NA; abundance: NA; j_gene: TRBJ2-3; CDR3aa: CASSARTAQGWTDTQYF; CDR3nt: TGTGCCAGCAGCGCCCGGACAGCCCAAGGATGGACAGATACGCAGTATTTT
v_gene: TRBV5-1; d_gene: NA; abundance: NA; j_gene: TRBJ1-5; CDR3aa: CASSPHGYSNQPQHF; CDR3nt: TGCGCCAGCAGCCCACACGGATATAGCAATCAGCCCCAGCATTTT
v_gene: TRBV2; d_gene: NA; abundance: NA; j_gene: TRBJ1-5; CDR3aa: CASSEMGGNQPQHF; CDR3nt: TGTGCCAGCAGTGAAATGGGGGGTAATCAGCCCCAGCATTTT
v_gene: TRBV5-1; d_gene: NA; abundance: NA; j_gene: TRBJ1-4; CDR3aa: CASSWTPHGGDNEKLFF; CDR3nt: TGCGCCAGCAGCTGGACCCCTCATGGGGGTGATAATGAAAAACTGTTTTTT
v_gene: TRBV6-1; d_gene: NA; abundance: NA; j_gene: TRBJ2-2; CDR3aa: CASRAQGRTGELFF; CDR3nt: TGTGCCAGCAGAGCGCAGGGGCGCACCGGGGAGCTGTTTTTT
v_gene: TRBV5-1; d_gene: NA; abundance: NA; j_gene: TRBJ2-7; CDR3aa: CASSSRVPYEQYF; CDR3nt: TGCGCCAGCAGCAGTAGAGTTCCCTACGAGCAGTACTTC